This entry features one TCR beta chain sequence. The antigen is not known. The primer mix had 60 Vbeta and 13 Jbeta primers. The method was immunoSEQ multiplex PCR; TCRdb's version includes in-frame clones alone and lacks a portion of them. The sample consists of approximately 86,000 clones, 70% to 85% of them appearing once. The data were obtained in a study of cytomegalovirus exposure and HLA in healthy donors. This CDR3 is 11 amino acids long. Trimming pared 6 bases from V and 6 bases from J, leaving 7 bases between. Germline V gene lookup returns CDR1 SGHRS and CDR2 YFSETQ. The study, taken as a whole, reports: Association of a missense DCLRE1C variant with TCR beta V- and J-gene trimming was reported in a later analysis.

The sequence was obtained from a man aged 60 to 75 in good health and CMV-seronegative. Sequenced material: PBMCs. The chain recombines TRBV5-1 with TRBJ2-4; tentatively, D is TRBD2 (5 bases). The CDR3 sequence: CASILANIQYF. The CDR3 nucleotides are TGCGCCAGCATCCTAGCAAACATTCAGTACTTC. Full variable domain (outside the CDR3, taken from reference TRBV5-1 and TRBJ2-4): KAGVTQTPRYLIKTRGQQVTLSCSPISGHRSVSWYQQTPGQGLQFLFEYFSETQRNKGNFPGRFSGRQFSNSRSEMNVSTLELGDSALYLCASILANIQYFGAGTRLSVL.